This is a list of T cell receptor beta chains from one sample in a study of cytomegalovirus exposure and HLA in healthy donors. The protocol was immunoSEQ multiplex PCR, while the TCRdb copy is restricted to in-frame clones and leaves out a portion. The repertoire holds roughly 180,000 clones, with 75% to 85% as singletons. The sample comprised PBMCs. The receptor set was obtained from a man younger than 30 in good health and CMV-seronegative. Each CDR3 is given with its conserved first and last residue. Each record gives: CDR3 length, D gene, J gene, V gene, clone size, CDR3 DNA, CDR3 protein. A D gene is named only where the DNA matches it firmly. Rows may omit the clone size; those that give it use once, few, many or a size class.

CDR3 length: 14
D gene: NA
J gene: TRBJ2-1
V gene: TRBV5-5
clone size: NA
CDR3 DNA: TGTGCCAGCAGCTTCGGAGGCGGGACGGGCGAGCAGTTCTTC
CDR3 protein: CASSFGGGTGEQFF

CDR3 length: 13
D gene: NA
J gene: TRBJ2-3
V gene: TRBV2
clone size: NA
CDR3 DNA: TGTGCCAGCGCGGCTAGGGGAACAGATACGCAGTATTTT
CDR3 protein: CASAARGTDTQYF

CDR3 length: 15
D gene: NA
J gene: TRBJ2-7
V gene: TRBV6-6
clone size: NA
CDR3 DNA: TGTGCCAGCAGTTACTCCGGAGGCGGCTCCTACGAGCAGTACTTC
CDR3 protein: CASSYSGGGSYEQYF

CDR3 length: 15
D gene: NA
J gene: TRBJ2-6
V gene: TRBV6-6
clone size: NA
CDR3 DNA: TGTGCCAGCAGTATCCAGGGAACGGGGGCCAACGTCCTGACTTTC
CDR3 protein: CASSIQGTGANVLTF

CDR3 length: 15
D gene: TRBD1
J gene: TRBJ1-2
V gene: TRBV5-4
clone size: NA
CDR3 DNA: TGTGCCAGCAGCTTGGGCGGACAGGGCCGGTATGGCTACACCTTC
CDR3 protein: CASSLGGQGRYGYTF

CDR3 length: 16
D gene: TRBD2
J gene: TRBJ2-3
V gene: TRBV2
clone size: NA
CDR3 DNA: TGTGCCAGCAGTGAAGAAGCGGGAGCTAGCACAGATACGCAGTATTTT
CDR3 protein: CASSEEAGASTDTQYF

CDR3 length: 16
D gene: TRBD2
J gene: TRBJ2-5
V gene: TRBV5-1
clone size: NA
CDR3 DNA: TGCGCCAGCAGCGATGGACTAGCGGGGGGGCGGGAGACCCAGTACTTC
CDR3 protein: CASSDGLAGGRETQYF

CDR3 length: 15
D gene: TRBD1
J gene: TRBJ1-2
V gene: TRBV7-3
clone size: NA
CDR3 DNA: TGTGCCAGCAGCCTGTCGGACAGGGTAATGTATGGCTACACCTTC
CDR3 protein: CASSLSDRVMYGYTF

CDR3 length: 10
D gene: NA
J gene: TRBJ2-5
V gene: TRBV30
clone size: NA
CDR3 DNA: TGTGCCTGGGGAGGGGAGACCCAGTACTTC
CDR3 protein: CAWGGETQYF

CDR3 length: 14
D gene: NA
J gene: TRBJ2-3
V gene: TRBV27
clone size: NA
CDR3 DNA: TGTGCCAGCAGTTACAGGTCTTCCCCAGATACGCAGTATTTT
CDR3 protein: CASSYRSSPDTQYF

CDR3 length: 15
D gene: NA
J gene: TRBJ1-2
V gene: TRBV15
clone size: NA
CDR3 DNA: TGTGCCACCAGCAGAGATCAAACCCAGGGAATTGGCTACACCTTC
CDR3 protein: CATSRDQTQGIGYTF

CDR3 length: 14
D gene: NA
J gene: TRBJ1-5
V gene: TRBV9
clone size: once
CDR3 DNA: TGTGCCAGCAGCGTGGAGGGGGGGGATCAGCCCCAGCATTTT
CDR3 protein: CASSVEGGDQPQHF

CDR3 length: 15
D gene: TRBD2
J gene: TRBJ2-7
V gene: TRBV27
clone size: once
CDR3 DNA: TGTGCCAGCAGCCCACTAGCGGGAGGGCCCTACGAGCAGTACTTC
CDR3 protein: CASSPLAGGPYEQYF

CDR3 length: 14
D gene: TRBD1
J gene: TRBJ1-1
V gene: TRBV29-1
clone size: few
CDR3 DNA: TGCAGCGTCGGGACAGGGGGAAGAGGCACTGAAGCTTTCTTT
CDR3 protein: CSVGTGGRGTEAFF

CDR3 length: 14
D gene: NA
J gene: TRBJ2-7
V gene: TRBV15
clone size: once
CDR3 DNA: TGTGCCACCAGCAGAAAAACGGGATCCTACGAGCAGTACTTC
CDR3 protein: CATSRKTGSYEQYF

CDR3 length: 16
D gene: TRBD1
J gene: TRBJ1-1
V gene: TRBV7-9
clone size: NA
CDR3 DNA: TGTTCCAGCAGCTTCCGGGACAGGGGCCAGAAGGAGGAAGCTTTCTTT
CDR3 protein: CSSSFRDRGQKEEAFF

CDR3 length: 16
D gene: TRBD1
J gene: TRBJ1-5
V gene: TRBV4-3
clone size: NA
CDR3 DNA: TGCGCCAGCAGCCAAGATGGGGCAGGGGGTGAGGGGCCCCAGCATTTT
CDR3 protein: CASSQDGAGGEGPQHF

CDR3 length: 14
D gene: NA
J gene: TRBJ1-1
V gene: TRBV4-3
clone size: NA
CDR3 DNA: TGCGCCAGCAGCCGGACGACAGGGAACACTGAAGCTTTCTTT
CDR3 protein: CASSRTTGNTEAFF

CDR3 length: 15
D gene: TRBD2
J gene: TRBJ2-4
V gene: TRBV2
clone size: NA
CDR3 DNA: TGTGCCAGCAGTGACATGGGTATGGTAGCGGGGGTTACGTACTTC
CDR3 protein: CASSDMGMVAGVTYF

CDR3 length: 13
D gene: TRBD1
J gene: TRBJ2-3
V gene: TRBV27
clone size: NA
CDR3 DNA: TGTGCCAGTAACAGGGGGCCCCCAGATACGCAGTATTTT
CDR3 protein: CASNRGPPDTQYF

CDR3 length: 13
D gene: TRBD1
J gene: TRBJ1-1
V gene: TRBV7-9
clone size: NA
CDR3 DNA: TGTGCCAGCAAACGAAGGACAGGGACTGAAGCTTTCTTT
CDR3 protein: CASKRRTGTEAFF

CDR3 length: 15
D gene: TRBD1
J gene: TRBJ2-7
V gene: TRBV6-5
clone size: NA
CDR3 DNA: TGTGCCAGCAGTGCAACAGGGGGTCGCCCCTACGAGCAGTACTTC
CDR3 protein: CASSATGGRPYEQYF

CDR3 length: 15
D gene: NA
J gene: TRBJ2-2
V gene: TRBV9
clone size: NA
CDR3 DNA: TGTGCCAGCAGCCCCCGGACAGAAGACACCGGGGAGCTGTTTTTT
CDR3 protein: CASSPRTEDTGELFF

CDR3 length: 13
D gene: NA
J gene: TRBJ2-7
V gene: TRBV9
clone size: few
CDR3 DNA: TGTGCCAGCAGCGCACCGGGACATAACGAGCAGTACTTC
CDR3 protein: CASSAPGHNEQYF

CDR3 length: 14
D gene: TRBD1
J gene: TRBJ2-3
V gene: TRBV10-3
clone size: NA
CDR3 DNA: TGTGCCATCAGCCCAGGGGGCGGAACAGATACGCAGTATTTT
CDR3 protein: CAISPGGGTDTQYF

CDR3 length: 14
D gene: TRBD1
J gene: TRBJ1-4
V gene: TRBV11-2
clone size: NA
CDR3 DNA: TGTGCCAGCAGCCCGGACAGGGTGGGGGAAAAACTGTTTTTT
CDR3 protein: CASSPDRVGEKLFF

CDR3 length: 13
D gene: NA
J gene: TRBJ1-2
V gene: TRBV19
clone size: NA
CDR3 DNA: TGTGCCAGTAGTATTGCTAGAAACTATGGCTACACCTTC
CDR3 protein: CASSIARNYGYTF

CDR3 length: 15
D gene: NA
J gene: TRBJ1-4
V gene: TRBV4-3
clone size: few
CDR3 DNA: TGCGCCAGCAGCCAAGTAAAGGCTCGGGAAGGAAAACTGTTTTTT
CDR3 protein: CASSQVKAREGKLFF

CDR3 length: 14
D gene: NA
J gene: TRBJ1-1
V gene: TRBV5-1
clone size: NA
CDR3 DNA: TGCGCCAGCAGCTTGGCGACACAGAACACTGAAGCTTTCTTT
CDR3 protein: CASSLATQNTEAFF

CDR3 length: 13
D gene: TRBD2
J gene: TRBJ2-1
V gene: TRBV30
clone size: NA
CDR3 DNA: TGTGCCTGGAGTCTAGCGGGAGGTAAGGAGCAGTTCTTC
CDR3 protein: CAWSLAGGKEQFF

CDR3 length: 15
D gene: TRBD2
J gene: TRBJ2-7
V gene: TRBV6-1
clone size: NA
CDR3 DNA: TGTGCCAGCACCGATCGTACTAGCGGGGGGCTCGAGCAGTACTTC
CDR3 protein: CASTDRTSGGLEQYF

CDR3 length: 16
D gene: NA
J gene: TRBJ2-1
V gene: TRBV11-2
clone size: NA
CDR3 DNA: TGTGCCAGCAGCTTAGTCGTTCTAGCGCCTTACAATGAGCAGTTCTTC
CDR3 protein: CASSLVVLAPYNEQFF

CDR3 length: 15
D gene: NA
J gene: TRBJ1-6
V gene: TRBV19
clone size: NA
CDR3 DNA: TGTGCCAGTAGTCACCGGGACACTTATAATTCACCCCTCCACTTT
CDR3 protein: CASSHRDTYNSPLHF

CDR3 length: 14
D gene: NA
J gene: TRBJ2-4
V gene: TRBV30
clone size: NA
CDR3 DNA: TGTGCCTGGAGTGCTCGCGGGCAGTTAAACATTCAGTACTTC
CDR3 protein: CAWSARGQLNIQYF